Shown below are 9 T cell receptor beta chains from a single sample sequenced in a study of ipilimumab plus nivolumab after autologous stem cell transplantation. Generated by immunoSEQ multiplex PCR, the TCRdb table keeps only in-frame clones and is missing some. The data contain over 75,000 clones, about 83% of them seen just once; the ten biggest clones take up roughly 2.2%. The specimen was PBMCs, collected in a trial of ipilimumab plus nivolumab as post-transplant consolidation. The receptors originated from a male donor with diffuse large B-cell lymphoma.

This chain joins TRBV19 and TRBJ2-7, with TRBD2 matching 7 bases. After removal of 5 bases from V and 2 bases from J, the junction contained 9 bases not matched to a gene. This CDR3 region has 15 residues. Germline values: CDR1 LNHDA, CDR2 SQIVND (reference sequence). CDR3 nucleotides: TGTGCCAGTAGTCCCAGCGGGACGTACACCTACGAGCAGTACTTC. It yields the protein CASSPSGTYTYEQYF. Together with reference TRBV19 and TRBJ2-7, the CDR3 gives the full variable domain: DGGITQSPKYLFRKEGQNVTLSCEQNLNHDAMYWYRQDPGQGLRLIYYSQIVNDFQKGDIAEGYSVSREKKESFPLTVTSAQKNPTAFYLCASSPSGTYTYEQYFGPGTRLTVT.

In the case of this clone: The junction and the germline gene differ at one end; a read error may be behind it. The chain couples TRBV11-2 to TRBJ2-3; TRBD1 or TRBD2 may be the D gene (5 bases each). Germline CDR1 SGHAT, CDR2 FQNNGV. This CDR3 has 16 amino acids. The CDR3 sequence: CASSAGGNFQVDTRYF. CDR3 nucleotides: TGTGCCAGCAGCGCTGGGGGTAATTTCCAGGTGGATACGCGGTATTTT.

CDR3 in DNA: TGTGCCAGCAGCCACGGGGGTACCGGGGCCAACGTCCTGACTTTC. This sequence encodes CASSHGGTGANVLTF. The V call is TRBV14, the J call TRBJ2-6; the D gene is possibly TRBD2 (6 bases). Germline values: CDR1 SGHDN, CDR2 FVKESK. The CDR3 length is 15 residues. V was shortened by 3 bases and J by 4 bases, with 10 bases between the two germline ends. Together with reference TRBV14 and TRBJ2-6, the CDR3 gives the full variable domain: EAGVTQFPSHSVIEKGQTVTLRCDPISGHDNLYWYRRVMGKEIKFLLHFVKESKQDESGMPNNRFLAERTGGTYSTLKVQPAELEDSGVYFCASSHGGTGANVLTFGAGSRLTVL.

The chain is built from TRBV2 and TRBJ2-1; D is unresolved. Looked up from germline, CDR1 is SNHLY and CDR2 is FYNNEI. The CDR3 is made up of 16 amino acids. The ends were cut back, 0 bases at V and 0 bases at J, with 9 bases in the middle. The CDR3 reads CASSEAGFSSYNEQFF. The CDR3 bases are TGTGCCAGCAGTGAAGCTGGCTTCAGCTCCTACAATGAGCAGTTCTTC.

The chain combines TRBV29-1 with TRBJ2-7; D may be TRBD2 (6 bases). This CDR3 comprises 11 residues. The germline CDR1 and CDR2 sequences are SQVTM and ANQGSEA. The ends were cut back, 6 bases at V and 6 bases at J, with 12 bases in the middle. As DNA, the CDR3 is TGCAGCGTCCCGACTAGTTTCGAGCAGTACTTC. Translation gives CSVPTSFEQYF.

V gene TRBV4-2 combines with J gene TRBJ2-2, with TRBD2 identical over 14 bases. Germline lookup yields CDR1 LGHNA and CDR2 YNFKEQ. Trimming cost V 1 base and J 5 bases; bases outside gene matches: 3. There are 17 residues in the CDR3. The DNA of the CDR3 is TGTGCCAGCAGCCAAGGGGGACTAGCGGGGGAGACCGGGGAGCTGTTTTTT. This codes for CASSQGGLAGETGELFF.

The V call is TRBV6-1, the J call TRBJ2-2; D ambiguous. The germline V gene has CDR1 MNHNS and CDR2 SASEGT. Trimming stripped 11 bases from V and 7 bases from J, with 20 bases between. The CDR3 has 14 residues. CDR3 sequence reads: CAYIKGSMGGELFF. The CDR3 DNA follows: TGTGCCTATATAAAGGGTAGTATGGGCGGGGAGCTGTTTTTT.

The gene calls are TRBV15 and TRBJ2-5; 10 bases map to TRBD1. Germline values: CDR1 LNHNV, CDR2 YYDKDF (reference sequence). The trim removed 1 base at V and 5 bases at J, leaving 4 bases unmatched. This CDR3 is 15 amino acids long. The CDR3 loop reads CATSRAATGGETQYF. The CDR3 nucleotides are TGTGCCACCAGCAGAGCTGCGACAGGGGGCGAGACCCAGTACTTC.

A few counts support this clone. This chain connects TRBV6-6 to TRBJ1-2, with D maybe TRBD1 (5 bases). Germline CDR1 MNHNY, CDR2 SVGAGI (reference sequence). Trimming shortened V by 8 bases and J by 2 bases, and 9 bases separated the two germline ends. This CDR3 is built from 12 residues. This chain's CDR3 is CASSGTNYGYTF. The CDR3 DNA is TGTGCCAGCTCCGGGACCAACTATGGCTACACCTTC.